The entry below describes one T cell receptor (beta chain). Its antigen is still unknown. Qualities for individual bases were not recorded, and no much larger clone is one base off. The germline V gene encodes CDR1 LNHDA and CDR2 SQIVND (reference sequence). V gives up 6 bases and J gives up 4 bases, and the segment between their germline ends measures 24 bases. The CDR3 runs 17 amino acids, cysteine and phenylalanine included. CDR3 DNA is the only sequence kept; it has 51 bases, read in frame from the first base. The data originate from a study of blood T cell repertoires in COVID-19 (dated by TCRdb to about 2020). At the level of the whole study: Recovered participants in ImmuneRACE Cohort 3 were defined as having two consecutive negative NP/OP PCR tests, clearance from a healthcare professional, or resolution of symptoms. The collaborator samples originated in the United States, Italy and Spain and spanned the acute and convalescent phases of COVID-19. Samples were obtained from the ongoing ImmuneRACE study (first 160 participants) and from about 1,300 subjects provided by 6 global collaborators. The prospective study material was composed of cDNA or gDNA derived from T cells, B-cell-depleted T cells, or PBMCs. Deeply sampled blood TCRbeta repertoires from subjects exposed to, actively infected with, or recovered from COVID-19 were included in the dataset. The sample metadata nearly always contained a de-identified subject ID, COVID-19 status, age in years and sex. Where HLA class I and class II types were available, the types were taken from metadata supplied by the sample provider, not from assay-based typing. The repertoires were released in a freely available public database meant as a resource for research on the immune response to SARS-CoV-2. What the study reported, not specific to this receptor: Clinical and demographic metadata were provided uncurated, with the amount varying by source and participant.

Participants in the prospective study were enrolled through a virtual design, were aged about 18 to 90 years, and lived in approximately 25 United States geographic areas. To assign participants to cohorts, the prospective study relied on clinical history that participants themselves reported in a screening survey and a study questionnaire. Each participant in the prospective study had whole blood, serum and a nasopharyngeal or oropharyngeal swab collected by mobile phlebotomists. Over a roughly 2-month period, participants in the prospective study had the option of providing additional blood draws and questionnaires. Prospective study blood samples were shipped either frozen or at room temperature before DNA extraction. TCRbeta CDR3 regions were amplified from genomic DNA by means of the immunoSEQ Assay, a bias-controlled multiplex PCR. The source study handled its data this way. Nucleated cell counts per sample were estimated from amplification of reference gene primers within the assay. To quantify the absolute abundance of each unique TCRbeta CDR3 rearrangement, sequence reads were collapsed and filtered. For each sample, productive Simpson clonality was calculated as the square root of Simpson's diversity index over productive rearrangements. TCRdb obtained this table from immuneACCESS and retained in-frame rearrangements with V and J assigned. These tables miss some clones; where compared with another copy, unresolved V genes account for less than half of the shortfall, and the remainder is unexplained. V, J and clone size derive from that table, while D and trimming were established from the DNA sequence. For this sample the table gives hundreds of thousands of clones, of which 70% to 90% were detected only once. Of the sample, roughly 3.2% falls within the top ten clones.

Rearrangement joined TRBV19 to TRBJ1-2; D gene: possibly TRBD1, on 6 matching bases. The TCR sequence derives from a woman aged 45-60 years in a cohort exposed to, infected with or recovered from COVID-19 (not recorded which). The sequencing sample was made of PBMCs or T cells enriched from blood (not recorded which). The CDR3 sequence is CASSREGGRGLAYGYTF. The nucleotides are TGTGCCAGTAGCCGTGAGGGGGGGAGAGGGCTGGCCTATGGCTACACCTTC.